The 28 T cell receptor beta chains given below trace back to one sample, sequenced in a study of CD8+ T cells in alopecia areata. Sequencing templates came from extracted RNA that was reverse transcribed into cDNA. Using immunoSEQ multiplex PCR, the repertoire was profiled, and TCRdb retains in-frame clones only, with some absent. This sample has 100,000 to 150,000 clones; about 50% occur once, and the top ten carry 10%. The sample taken for sequencing was NKG2D-low CD8+ T cells sorted from blood. Receptor source: a human donor with alopecia areata.

The chain combines TRBV6-1 with TRBJ2-7; D is unclear. The length of the CDR3 is 13 residues. V lost 2 bases and J lost 2, with 7 bases in between. In germline, CDR1 is MNHNS, CDR2 SASEGT. This CDR3 is CASSETPPYEQYF. The CDR3 nucleotides are TGTGCCAGCAGTGAAACCCCCCCCTACGAGCAGTACTTC.

CDR3 DNA: TGTGCCAGCAGCCTGCGGGTAGTCCCCTACGAGCAGTACTTC. It is translated as CASSLRVVPYEQYF. The chain recombines TRBV14 with TRBJ2-7, with D maybe TRBD2 (5 bases). The length of the CDR3 is 14 residues. Germline assignment: CDR1 SGHDN and CDR2 FVKESK. Trimming removed 4 bases from V and 2 bases from J, with 12 bases in between.

J is TRBJ2-5 and V is TRBV5-1; 8 bases are shared with TRBD1. The CDR3 loop spans 13 amino acids. Trimming took 8 bases from V and 4 from J; bases not matched to a gene: 7. The germline CDR1 and CDR2 sequences are SGHRS and YFSETQ. As DNA, the CDR3 is TGCGCCAGTACTTTGACAGGGGCAGAGACCCAGTACTTC. This encodes CASTLTGAETQYF.

This chain joins TRBV28 and TRBJ1-5, with 8 bases lining up with TRBD1. V was clipped by 4 bases and J by 1 base; unmatched bases: 3. Germline values: CDR1 MDHEN, CDR2 SYDVKM. This CDR3 contains 15 residues. This CDR3 is CASSSGTGSNQPQHF. CDR3 in DNA: TGTGCCAGCAGTTCCGGGACAGGAAGCAATCAGCCCCAGCATTTT.

The gene calls are TRBV4-1 and TRBJ2-7; D is ambiguous. This CDR3 is 14 amino acids long. Trimming pared 0 bases from V and 0 bases from J, leaving 6 bases between. The germline V gene encodes CDR1 MGHRA and CDR2 YSYEKL. The CDR3 loop reads CASSQEASSYEQYF. For the CDR3, the DNA is TGCGCCAGCAGCCAAGAAGCGAGCTCCTACGAGCAGTACTTC.

J is TRBJ2-7 and V is TRBV29-1, with D possibly being TRBD1 (5 bases). The CDR3 contains 12 residues. CDR1 is SQVTM, CDR2 ANQGSEA, per germline. V was cut by 2 bases and J by 5 bases, with 10 bases left in between. In DNA, the CDR3 is TGCAGCGTTGAATTGGCCAGGGACGAGCAGTACTTC. Translation: CSVELARDEQYF.

The chain recombines TRBV29-1 with TRBJ2-2, with a possible D match to TRBD1 (5 bases). The CDR3 contains 15 residues. Germline V gene lookup returns CDR1 SQVTM and CDR2 ANQGSEA. Trimming took off 7 bases at V and 3 bases at J, with 18 bases between the two ends. CDR3 amino acids: CSALRPGKDTGELFF. In DNA form, the CDR3 reads TGCAGCGCCCTACGGCCAGGGAAAGACACCGGGGAGCTGTTTTTT.

This clone was seen a few times. The chain employs TRBV7-8 and TRBJ2-3; tentatively, D is TRBD1 or TRBD2 (5 bases each). Germline CDR1 reads SGHVS; CDR2 reads FQNEAQ. Trimming pared 4 bases from V and 4 bases from J, leaving 15 bases between. This CDR3 has 15 residues. CDR3: CASSSGAASPDTQYF. For the CDR3, the DNA is TGTGCCAGCAGCTCCGGGGCCGCCAGCCCAGATACGCAGTATTTT. Variable domain in full (rest from reference TRBV7-8 and TRBJ2-3): GAGVSQSPRYKVAKRGQDVALRCDPISGHVSLFWYQQALGQGPEFLTYFQNEAQLDKSGLPSDRFFAERPEGSVSTLKIQRTQQEDSAVYLCASSSGAASPDTQYFGPGTRLTVL.

The gene calls are TRBV29-1 and TRBJ2-1, with D tentatively TRBD1 or TRBD2 (5 bases each). Trimming took 3 bases from V and 7 from J, leaving 7 bases between them. CDR3 length: 11 residues. The germline V gene encodes CDR1 SQVTM and CDR2 ANQGSEA. Here the CDR3 reads CSVDWGNEQFF. The CDR3 DNA sequence: TGCAGCGTTGATTGGGGGAATGAGCAGTTCTTC.

The CDR3 is CASSFWDRDYNEQFF. Written as DNA, the CDR3 is TGTGCCAGCAGTTTCTGGGACAGGGACTACAATGAGCAGTTCTTC. The rearrangement uses TRBV27 and TRBJ2-1; 9 positions agree with TRBD1. The trim removed 3 bases at V and 3 bases at J, leaving 3 bases unmatched. Germline CDR1 reads MNHEY; CDR2 reads SMNVEV (reference sequence). This CDR3 is built from 15 residues.

The chain uses TRBV2 and TRBJ2-3; D may be TRBD2 (5 bases). The CDR3 extends over 9 amino acids. The V gene's germline CDR1 is SNHLY and CDR2 FYNNEI. V dropped 8 bases and J dropped 10 bases, with 7 bases sitting between them. DNA for the CDR3: TGTGCCAGCGGGAGTTCGCAGTATTTT. Its translation: CASGSSQYF.

The genes are TRBV30 and TRBJ1-2, with D hard to call. Per the germline V gene, CDR1 is GTSNPN and CDR2 is SVGIG (reference sequence). The CDR3 consists of 17 residues. V shed 0 bases and J shed 3 bases, with 20 bases lying between them. The CDR3: CAWSVRVGELTDYGYTF. The DNA of the CDR3 is TGTGCCTGGAGTGTACGCGTCGGGGAACTGACGGACTATGGCTACACCTTC.

This sequence joins TRBV28 and TRBJ2-3; D is ambiguous. The CDR3 spans 17 residues. The germline CDR1 and CDR2 sequences are MDHEN and SYDVKM. The V and J ends lost 6 bases and 0 bases respectively, with 19 bases between them. The CDR3 bases are TGTGCCAGCAGAGAGTCCACAGACGTCCTGAGCACAGATACGCAGTATTTT. It translates to CASRESTDVLSTDTQYF.

The table lists this clone with a few counts. The chain joins TRBV4-2 to TRBJ2-1; D is possibly TRBD2 (5 bases). The CDR3 extends over 14 amino acids. Germline CDR1 is LGHNA and CDR2 is YNFKEQ. Between the trimmed V and J ends, which lost 0 bases and 7 bases, there was a span of 10 bases. The CDR3 bases are TGTGCCAGCAGCCAAGATAGGGAGCCAAATGAGCAGTTCTTC. Translating it yields CASSQDREPNEQFF.

This clone was counted between two and nine times. The chain links TRBV29-1 to TRBJ2-7; D may be TRBD1 or TRBD2 (7 bases each). Germline CDR1 is SQVTM and CDR2 is ANQGSEA. V lost 7 bases and J lost 2, with 15 bases in between. The CDR3 spans 13 residues. The CDR3 is CSAGGGTAYEQYF. In DNA, the CDR3 is TGCAGCGCGGGAGGAGGGACAGCCTACGAGCAGTACTTC.

V gene TRBV28 combines with J gene TRBJ1-5; D call uncertain. Trimming left V 2 bases short and J 4 bases short, with 0 bases between. CDR1 MDHEN and CDR2 SYDVKM come from the germline V gene. The CDR3 sequence is 11 residues long. The CDR3 protein is CASSLNQPQHF. CDR3 in DNA: TGTGCCAGCAGTTTAAATCAGCCCCAGCATTTT.

The rearrangement joins TRBV7-8 to TRBJ2-5; D remains ambiguous. The CDR3 is 15 amino acids. V was shortened by 1 base and J by 2 bases, with 11 bases between the two germline ends. Germline CDR1 is SGHVS and CDR2 is FQNEAQ. For the CDR3, the DNA is TGTGCCAGCAGCTTAGAGGGCAGCCATCAAGAGACCCAGTACTTC. Translated, it gives CASSLEGSHQETQYF. Together with reference TRBV7-8 and TRBJ2-5, the CDR3 gives the full variable domain: GAGVSQSPRYKVAKRGQDVALRCDPISGHVSLFWYQQALGQGPEFLTYFQNEAQLDKSGLPSDRFFAERPEGSVSTLKIQRTQQEDSAVYLCASSLEGSHQETQYFGPGTRLLVL.

The chain combines TRBV28 with TRBJ2-5; D possibly matches TRBD1 or TRBD2 (7 bases each). Germline-derived CDR1 and CDR2 are MDHEN and SYDVKM. The V and J ends lost 5 bases and 1 base respectively, with 17 bases between them. This CDR3 spans 16 amino acids. The CDR3 coding sequence is TGTGCCAGCAGTAAGACAGGGAGGGGACTCCAAGAGACCCAGTACTTC. Its translation is CASSKTGRGLQETQYF.

The chain carries TRBV5-1 and TRBJ2-3, with D unresolved. V was clipped by 4 bases and J by 6 bases, with 6 bases between them. This CDR3 contains 11 residues. CDR1 is SGHRS, CDR2 YFSETQ, per germline. The CDR3 reads CASSQADTQYF. DNA of the CDR3: TGCGCCAGCAGCCAAGCGGATACGCAGTATTTT.

This chain connects TRBV4-1 to TRBJ2-1; D is perhaps TRBD1 (5 bases). The germline V gene has CDR1 MGHRA and CDR2 YSYEKL. V was shortened by 0 bases and J by 5 bases, with 20 bases between the two germline ends. This CDR3 is built from 18 residues. This CDR3 is CASSQDNPADTHNNEQFF. The CDR3 DNA reads TGCGCCAGCAGCCAAGATAATCCGGCGGACACCCACAACAATGAGCAGTTCTTC.

The chain uses TRBV30 and TRBJ2-3; TRBD2 might be the D (6 bases). Trimming cost V 4 bases and J 7 bases, with 9 bases left between them. The CDR3 sequence is 11 residues long. Germline CDR1 reads GTSNPN; CDR2 reads SVGIG (reference sequence). The CDR3: CAWTGRNTQYF. In nucleotides, the CDR3 is TGTGCCTGGACCGGGAGAAATACGCAGTATTTT.

This clone counts as medium-sized. The gene calls are TRBV14 and TRBJ2-3, with TRBD2 identical over 8 bases. The J segment lost 4 bases and the V segment lost 4 bases, leaving 4 bases of the junction unmatched. The CDR3 has 14 residues. Germline lookup yields CDR1 SGHDN and CDR2 FVKESK. CDR3 region: CASSLTSGADTQYF. The DNA of the CDR3 is TGTGCCAGCAGCCTAACTAGCGGTGCAGATACGCAGTATTTT.

There are a few counts of this clone. The chain has TRBV29-1 and TRBJ1-2; 9 bases match TRBD1. The CDR3 is 15 amino acids. Germline V gene data show CDR1 as SQVTM and CDR2 as ANQGSEA. The J segment lost 4 bases and the V segment lost 0 bases, leaving 6 bases of the junction unmatched. CDR3 protein: CSVEDPDRGLYGYTF. CDR3 nucleotide sequence: TGCAGCGTTGAAGATCCGGACAGGGGACTCTATGGCTACACCTTC.

This clone was counted between two and nine times. J is TRBJ2-2 and V is TRBV10-1; 7 bases map to TRBD2. CDR3 length equals 16 residues. CDR1 is WNHNN and CDR2 is SYGVQD in the germline V gene (reference sequence). The trim removed 6 bases at V and 5 bases at J, leaving 12 bases unmatched. For the CDR3, the DNA is TGCGCCAGCAGCGACCTTAGCGGGCCGACGACCGGGGAGCTGTTTTTT. It specifies CASSDLSGPTTGELFF.

The V and J genes are TRBV4-1 and TRBJ2-4; 11 positions agree with TRBD2. CDR3 size: 15 residues. The V gene's germline CDR1 is MGHRA and CDR2 YSYEKL. V lost 0 bases and J lost 7; bases outside the gene matches: 2. The CDR3 nucleotides are TGCGCCAGCAGCCAAGACGTAGCGGGGGGGAACATTCAGTACTTC. Its translation: CASSQDVAGGNIQYF.

This clone was counted a few times. The chain carries TRBV5-1 and TRBJ2-1; the D is unclear. The length of the CDR3 is 12 residues. The V gene lost 5 bases and the J gene lost 7 bases, with 10 bases spanning the gap. Germline CDR1 is SGHRS and CDR2 is YFSETQ. DNA of the CDR3: TGCGCCAGCAGGGATACAGCAAATGAGCAGTTCTTC. Translation gives CASRDTANEQFF. Supplemented by reference TRBV5-1 and TRBJ2-1, the full variable domain reads KAGVTQTPRYLIKTRGQQVTLSCSPISGHRSVSWYQQTPGQGLQFLFEYFSETQRNKGNFPGRFSGRQFSNSRSEMNVSTLELGDSALYLCASRDTANEQFFGPGTRLTVL.

V is TRBV27 and J is TRBJ2-3; 7 nucleotides match TRBD1. CDR1 MNHEY and CDR2 SMNVEV come from the germline V gene (reference sequence). V lost 5 bases and J lost 2; bases outside the gene matches: 4. The CDR3 loop spans 14 amino acids. Written as DNA, the CDR3 is TGTGCCAGCAGTCCGGGACAGACCACAGATACGCAGTATTTT. Translation gives CASSPGQTTDTQYF.

This clone was observed a handful of times. The same CDR3 can be traced to other DNA sequences in this sample. The V and J genes are TRBV29-1 and TRBJ1-1, with 8 bases that match TRBD1. CDR1 is SQVTM, CDR2 ANQGSEA, per germline. This CDR3 is 13 amino acids long. The junction had 2 bases not matched to a gene; V was cut back by 5 bases and J by 0 bases. The CDR3 DNA reads as TGCAGCGTTAGGACAGGGATGAACACTGAAGCTTTCTTT. Residues: CSVRTGMNTEAFF.